Following are 16 T cell receptor beta chains from one sample sequenced in a study of cytomegalovirus exposure and HLA in healthy donors. The repertoire was sequenced with immunoSEQ multiplex PCR; TCRdb's copy has only in-frame clones and lacks some. This table has 120,000 or so clones, around nine tenths appearing once. The sample comprised PBMCs. The receptor set was obtained from a man younger than 35 in good health and CMV-seropositive.

The chain recombines TRBV5-4 with TRBJ2-1; 9 bases match TRBD1. With 4 bases clipped from V and 9 bases from J, the junction kept 8 bases outside the gene matches. This CDR3 comprises 14 residues. CDR1 and CDR2 from the germline V gene are SGHNT and YYREEE (reference sequence). The CDR3, as DNA: TGTGCCAGCAGCCCGACAGGGGGATTTACTGAGCAGTTCTTC. Translating it yields CASSPTGGFTEQFF.

This clone showed up just once. The CDR3 region is CASSFGPDRANYGYTF. The CDR3 nucleotides are TGCGCCAGCAGCTTCGGCCCGGACAGGGCAAACTATGGCTACACCTTC. This chain links TRBV5-1 with TRBJ1-2, with TRBD1 matching over 8 bases. In germline, CDR1 is SGHRS, CDR2 YFSETQ. Trimming at V came to 2 bases and at J to 2 bases, leaving 8 bases not matched to a gene. The CDR3 runs to 16 residues.

CDR3 protein: CASSGQGEVGGYTF. The CDR3 DNA sequence: TGTGCCAGCAGCGGACAGGGGGAAGTCGGAGGCTACACCTTC. This chain joins TRBV2 and TRBJ1-2; 10 nucleotides agree with TRBD1. Germline-derived CDR1 and CDR2 are SNHLY and FYNNEI. The CDR3 loop spans 14 amino acids. Trimming cost V 6 bases and J 8 bases; bases outside gene matches: 9.

The J gene is TRBJ1-1, the V gene TRBV6-1; D is ambiguous. Trimming stripped 4 bases from V and 1 base from J, with 7 bases between. This CDR3 region has 13 residues. Germline CDR1 MNHNS, CDR2 SASEGT. CDR3 amino acids: CASSAQKNTEAFF. The CDR3 DNA reads TGTGCCAGCAGTGCCCAAAAGAACACTGAAGCTTTCTTT.

This chain uses TRBV27 with TRBJ2-2, with 10 bases lining up with TRBD1. CDR3 length: 16 residues. The trim removed 5 bases at V and 2 bases at J, leaving 5 bases unmatched. Germline V gene lookup returns CDR1 MNHEY and CDR2 SMNVEV (reference sequence). The CDR3 loop reads CASSPRDRGNTGELFF. The CDR3 DNA reads TGTGCCAGCAGTCCCCGGGACAGGGGTAACACCGGGGAGCTGTTTTTT.

The chain is built from TRBV15 and TRBJ1-2; D unclear. CDR3 length equals 12 residues. Germline V gene lookup returns CDR1 LNHNV and CDR2 YYDKDF (reference sequence). With 4 bases removed from V and 6 bases from J, the gap between germline ends came to 9 bases. The CDR3 coding sequence is TGTGCCACCAGCATGAGGGCGGATGGCTACACCTTC. Amino acid sequence: CATSMRADGYTF.

This clone was recorded once. This chain links TRBV18 with TRBJ2-7, with TRBD2 as a possible D gene (5 bases). The CDR3 consists of 14 residues. The V end was cut by 5 bases, the J end by 5 bases, with 16 bases between. Germline loops: CDR1 KGHSH, CDR2 LQKENI. The DNA of the CDR3 is TGTGCCAGCTCAAGGTCGAGAGGGCTTCACGAGCAGTACTTC. Its translation: CASSRSRGLHEQYF. The entire variable domain, with the rest obtained from reference TRBV18 and TRBJ2-7, is as follows: NAGVMQNPRHLVRRRGQEARLRCSPMKGHSHVYWYRQLPEEGLKFMVYLQKENIIDESGMPKERFSAEFPKEGPSILRIQQVVRGDSAAYFCASSRSRGLHEQYFGPGTRLTVT.

The chain recombines TRBV6-1 with TRBJ2-5; 11 bases align to TRBD1. From germline, CDR1 is MNHNS and CDR2 SASEGT. This CDR3 has 16 amino acids. Unmatched junction bases numbered 7, after V lost 2 bases and J lost 5 bases. This chain's CDR3 is CASSESSGTGGETQYF. The CDR3 DNA is TGTGCCAGCAGTGAAAGCTCCGGGACAGGGGGTGAGACCCAGTACTTC.

This clone has only a few counts. The J gene is TRBJ1-2, the V gene TRBV5-4; TRBD1 aligns across 7 bases. Germline assignment: CDR1 SGHNT and CDR2 YYREEE (reference sequence). This CDR3 spans 15 amino acids. The trim removed 0 bases at V and 1 base at J, leaving 3 bases unmatched. Here the CDR3 DNA reads TGTGCCAGCAGCTTGGTGCAGGGGGTTAACTATGGCTACACCTTC. Its protein product is CASSLVQGVNYGYTF. Based on the CDR3 plus reference TRBV5-4 and TRBJ1-2, the full variable domain is ETGVTQSPTHLIKTRGQQVTLRCSSQSGHNTVSWYQQALGQGPQFIFQYYREEENGRGNFPPRFSGLQFPNYSSELNVNALELDDSALYLCASSLVQGVNYGYTFGSGTRLTVV.

The CDR3 DNA sequence: TGTGCCAGTAGTCCGGACAGGGATAAGGTAGTCAATCAGCCCCAGCATTTT. Protein product: CASSPDRDKVVNQPQHF. This chain connects TRBV19 to TRBJ1-5, with TRBD1 matching over 8 bases. Trimming took 5 bases from V and 3 from J; bases not matched to a gene: 12. The CDR3 has 17 residues. Looked up from germline, CDR1 is LNHDA and CDR2 is SQIVND (reference sequence).

This clone has only one observation. The V and J genes are TRBV9 and TRBJ1-2; TRBD1 matches at 10 bases. The CDR3 loop spans 17 amino acids. Germline V gene sequence: CDR1 SGDLS, CDR2 YYNGEE. V lost 3 bases to trimming and J lost 8 bases; unmatched junction nucleotides: 16. For the CDR3, the DNA is TGTGCCAGCAGCGCACGAAACCCAGACAGGGGGCCTGGGGGCTACACCTTC. Translation gives CASSARNPDRGPGGYTF.

V gene TRBV19 combines with J gene TRBJ1-1; weak D call: TRBD1 (6 bases). The CDR3 sequence is 15 residues long. V was trimmed by 5 bases and J by 5 bases, leaving 18 bases between them. CDR1 and CDR2 from the germline V gene are LNHDA and SQIVND (reference sequence). This CDR3 is CASSPLRGAKTEAFF. The CDR3 DNA reads as TGTGCCAGTAGTCCCCTCCGGGGGGCGAAGACTGAAGCTTTCTTT.

The rearrangement links TRBV9 to TRBJ1-2, with 8 bases that match TRBD1. V shed 0 bases, J shed 5 bases, and the junction held 6 bases outside the gene matches. This CDR3 is 15 amino acids long. Germline-derived CDR1 and CDR2 are SGDLS and YYNGEE. CDR3 nucleotides: TGTGCCAGCAGCGTAGATGGACAGGGAGTGTATGGCTACACCTTC. Amino acid sequence: CASSVDGQGVYGYTF.

This clone was observed a single time. V and J are TRBV10-3 and TRBJ1-1, with TRBD1 as a possible D gene (5 bases). This CDR3 region has 15 residues. The V gene's germline CDR1 is ENHRY and CDR2 SYGVKD. The germline V and J ends were trimmed by 10 bases and 0 bases, with 18 bases remaining between them. Written as DNA, the CDR3 is TGTGCCACCAGCAGTTTAGGACAACTGAACACTGAAGCTTTCTTT. It encodes CATSSLGQLNTEAFF.

The rearrangement joins TRBV30 to TRBJ2-1, with 8 positions matching TRBD1. This CDR3 comprises 13 residues. The V segment lost 3 bases and the J segment 6 bases; nucleotides outside the gene matches: 4. Germline lookup yields CDR1 GTSNPN and CDR2 SVGIG (reference sequence). CDR3 loop: CAWRDRVGNEQFF. CDR3 DNA: TGTGCCTGGAGGGACAGGGTGGGCAATGAGCAGTTCTTC.

Only a few counts were recorded for this clone. The chain combines TRBV15 with TRBJ1-5; a possible D gene is TRBD1 (5 bases). Trimming took off 0 bases at V and 5 bases at J, with 11 bases between the two ends. CDR3 length: 15 amino acids. From germline, CDR1 is LNHNV and CDR2 YYDKDF (reference sequence). In DNA form, the CDR3 reads TGTGCCACCAGCAGAGATGGGTTCAGGGATCAGCCCCAGCATTTT. Encoded protein: CATSRDGFRDQPQHF.